The sequence of this T cell receptor beta chain was determined in a study of blood T cell repertoires in COVID-19. Study-level background: COVID-19 samples, acute and convalescent, were from the United States, Italy and Spain. In each case, the material was cDNA or gDNA derived from T cells, B-cell-depleted T cells, or PBMCs.

Original analysis: Amplification from reference gene primers served as the basis for estimated nucleated cell counts. Produced via immunoSEQ multiplex PCR; TCRdb's table is partial and in-frame only. Clone size and the V and J calls come from that table; the DNA yielded D and trimming. The sample carries some 52,000 clones, about 88% recorded once. The CDR3 has 17 amino acids. The germline V gene encodes CDR1 SEHNR and CDR2 FQNEAQ (reference sequence). Deletions cut 4 bases from V and 5 bases from J, with 22 bases between. The V call is TRBV7-9, the J call TRBJ2-3, with D possibly matching TRBD2 (7 bases). Sequenced material: peripheral blood. The clonotype comes from a human donor with active COVID-19. The donor label of this sample is uncertain. Here the CDR3 DNA reads TGTGCCAGCAGCTCCCGGGGAAGGGGGGGCCTGGGAGATACGCAGTATTTT. Translated: CASSSRGRGGLGDTQYF.